This TCR beta chain was obtained from a study of siplizumab effects on memory and regulatory T cells. General study results and limits: Confirmation was lacking for the suppressive function of proliferating Tregs derived from siplizumab cultures. The apparent diversity of naive T cells exceeded that of memory cells, and naive T cells seemed to make a major contribution to the alloresponse. Siplizumab conditions gave an average of around 64% Treg-derived mappable alloreactive CD4+ clones, versus 26.9% for controls.

The assay was immunoSEQ multiplex PCR, and TCRdb's table has in-frame clones only and misses some. Of approximately 90,000 clones listed, roughly 94% are singletons. In germline, CDR1 is MNHNY, CDR2 SVGAGI (reference sequence). Trimming removed 6 bases from V and 2 bases from J; junction bases left unmatched: 5. The CDR3 extends over 15 amino acids. Comments on this clone: Antigen unknown.

The sequence was obtained from a human donor in good health. V is TRBV6-6 and J is TRBJ2-1, with TRBD2 matching over 9 bases. Source material: non-Treg CD4+ T cells sorted from blood. CDR3 DNA sequence: TGTGCCAGCAGCCCTAGCGGGGACACCTACAATGAGCAGTTCTTC. This gives the protein CASSPSGDTYNEQFF.